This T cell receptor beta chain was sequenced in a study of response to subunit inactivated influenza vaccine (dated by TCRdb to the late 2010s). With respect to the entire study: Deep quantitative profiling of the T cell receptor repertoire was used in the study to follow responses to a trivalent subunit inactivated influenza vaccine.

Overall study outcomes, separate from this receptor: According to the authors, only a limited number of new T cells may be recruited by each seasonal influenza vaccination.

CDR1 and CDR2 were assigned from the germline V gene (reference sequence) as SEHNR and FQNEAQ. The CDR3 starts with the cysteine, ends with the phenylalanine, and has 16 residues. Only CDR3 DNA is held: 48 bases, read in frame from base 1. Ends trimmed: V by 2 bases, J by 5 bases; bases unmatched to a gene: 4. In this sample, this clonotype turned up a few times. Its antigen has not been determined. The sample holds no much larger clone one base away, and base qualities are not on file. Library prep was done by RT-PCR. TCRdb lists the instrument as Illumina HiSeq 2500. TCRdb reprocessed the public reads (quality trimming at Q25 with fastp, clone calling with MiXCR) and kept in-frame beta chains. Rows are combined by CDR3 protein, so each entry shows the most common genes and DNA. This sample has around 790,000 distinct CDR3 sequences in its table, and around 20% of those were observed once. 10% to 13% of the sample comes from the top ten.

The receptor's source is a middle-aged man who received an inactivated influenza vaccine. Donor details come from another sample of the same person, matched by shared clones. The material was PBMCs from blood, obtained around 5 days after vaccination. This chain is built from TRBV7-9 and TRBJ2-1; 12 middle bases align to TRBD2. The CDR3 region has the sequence CASSLLAGGMNNEQFF. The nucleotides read TGTGCCAGCAGCTTACTAGCGGGGGGGATGAACAATGAGCAGTTCTTC.